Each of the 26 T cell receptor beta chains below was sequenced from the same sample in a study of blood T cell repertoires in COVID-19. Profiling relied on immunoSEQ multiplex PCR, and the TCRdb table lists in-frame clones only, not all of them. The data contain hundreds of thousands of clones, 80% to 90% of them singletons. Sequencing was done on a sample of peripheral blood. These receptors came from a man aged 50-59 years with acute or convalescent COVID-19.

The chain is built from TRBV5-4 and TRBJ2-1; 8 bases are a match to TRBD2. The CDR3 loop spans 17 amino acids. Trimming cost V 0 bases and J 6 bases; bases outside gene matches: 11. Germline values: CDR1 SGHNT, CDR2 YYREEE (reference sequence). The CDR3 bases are TGTGCCAGCAGCTTGGCCTGGTTCGGGGGGGGCAGCAATGAGCAGTTCTTC. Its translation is CASSLAWFGGGSNEQFF.

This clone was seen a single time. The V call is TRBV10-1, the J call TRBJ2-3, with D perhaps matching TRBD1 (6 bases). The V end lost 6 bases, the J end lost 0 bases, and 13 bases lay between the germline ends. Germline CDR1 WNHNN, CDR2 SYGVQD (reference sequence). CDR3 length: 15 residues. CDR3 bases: TGCGCCAGCAGCCAGACAGGAGCTAGCACAGATACGCAGTATTTT. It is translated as CASSQTGASTDTQYF.

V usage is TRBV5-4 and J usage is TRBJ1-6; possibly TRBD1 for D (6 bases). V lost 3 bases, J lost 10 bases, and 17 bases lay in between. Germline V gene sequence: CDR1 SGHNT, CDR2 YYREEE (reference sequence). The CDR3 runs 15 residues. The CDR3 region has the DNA TGTGCCAGCAGCTCCGCCACCAGGGGACGGTCACCCCTCCACTTT. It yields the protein CASSSATRGRSPLHF.

The CDR3 DNA follows: TGTGCCAGCAGTTTATGGTCGGGGAAAAAGGGCGGGGGAAGCTCCTACAATGAGCAGTTCTTC. Encoded protein: CASSLWSGKKGGGSSYNEQFF. The chain employs TRBV28 and TRBJ2-1, with 7 nucleotides matching TRBD2. J lost 0 bases, V lost 0 bases, and 17 bases had no gene match. CDR1 is MDHEN and CDR2 is SYDVKM in the germline V gene. This CDR3 spans 21 amino acids.

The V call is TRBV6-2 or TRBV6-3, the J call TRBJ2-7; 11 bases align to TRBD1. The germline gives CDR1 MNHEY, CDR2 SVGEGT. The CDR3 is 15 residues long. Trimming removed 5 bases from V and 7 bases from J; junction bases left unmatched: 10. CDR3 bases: TGTGCCAGCAGTCCCCTCGGACAGGGGGCGGAAGAGCAGTACTTC. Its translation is CASSPLGQGAEEQYF.

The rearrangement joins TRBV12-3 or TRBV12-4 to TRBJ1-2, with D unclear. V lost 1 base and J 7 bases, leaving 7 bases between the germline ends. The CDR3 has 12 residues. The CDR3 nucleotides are TGTGCCAGCAGTTTAGGGCTCGCTGGCTACACCTTC. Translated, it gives CASSLGLAGYTF.

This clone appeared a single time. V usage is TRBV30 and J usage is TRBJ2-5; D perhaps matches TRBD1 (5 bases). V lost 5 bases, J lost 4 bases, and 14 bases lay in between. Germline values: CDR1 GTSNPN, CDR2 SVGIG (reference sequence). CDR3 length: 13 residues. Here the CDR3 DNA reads TGTGCCTGGGCATACAACAGGAGAGAGACCCAGTACTTC. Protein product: CAWAYNRRETQYF.

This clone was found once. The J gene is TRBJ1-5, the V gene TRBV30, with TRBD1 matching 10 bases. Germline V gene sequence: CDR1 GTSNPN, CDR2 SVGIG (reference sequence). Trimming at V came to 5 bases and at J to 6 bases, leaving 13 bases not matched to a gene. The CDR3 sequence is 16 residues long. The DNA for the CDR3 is TGTGCCTGGTCGCGTGCTCGACAGGGGGCGAGTCAGCCCCAGCATTTT. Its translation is CAWSRARQGASQPQHF. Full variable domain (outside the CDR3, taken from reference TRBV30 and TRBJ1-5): SQTIHQWPATLVQPVGSPLSLECTVEGTSNPNLYWYRQAAGRGLQLLFYSVGIGQISSEVPQNLSASRPQDRQFILSSKKLLLSDSGFYLCAWSRARQGASQPQHFGDGTRLSIL.

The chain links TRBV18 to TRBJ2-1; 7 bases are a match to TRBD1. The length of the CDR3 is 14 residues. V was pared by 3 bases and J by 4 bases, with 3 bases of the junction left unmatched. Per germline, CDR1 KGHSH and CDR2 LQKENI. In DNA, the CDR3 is TGTGCCAGCTCACCTGGACAGGAGTACAATGAGCAGTTCTTC. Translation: CASSPGQEYNEQFF.

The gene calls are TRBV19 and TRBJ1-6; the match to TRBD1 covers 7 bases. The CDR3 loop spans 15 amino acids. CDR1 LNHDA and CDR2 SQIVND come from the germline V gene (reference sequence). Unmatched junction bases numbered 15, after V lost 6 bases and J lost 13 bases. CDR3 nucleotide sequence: TGTGCCAGTAGCGACAGGGAAGGTCGGGCTTCCCCCCTCCACTTT. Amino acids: CASSDREGRASPLHF.

The CDR3 loop reads CASSLAPSGGLSYEQYF. The CDR3, as DNA: TGCGCCAGCAGCTTGGCCCCTAGCGGGGGCCTCTCCTACGAGCAGTACTTC. The V call is TRBV5-1, the J call TRBJ2-7; TRBD2 aligns across 10 bases. The ends lost 0 bases at V and 0 bases at J; junction bases unmatched: 6. Germline CDR1 SGHRS, CDR2 YFSETQ. This CDR3 spans 17 amino acids.

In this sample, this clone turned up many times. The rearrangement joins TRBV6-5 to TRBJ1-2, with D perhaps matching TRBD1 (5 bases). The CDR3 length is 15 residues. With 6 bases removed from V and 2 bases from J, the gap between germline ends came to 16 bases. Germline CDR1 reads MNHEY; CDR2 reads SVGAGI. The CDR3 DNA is TGTGCCAGCAGCTTCTACGGCCAGGGAAACTATGGCTACACCTTC. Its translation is CASSFYGQGNYGYTF.

CDR3 protein: CASSLLTSGGSDTQYF. In DNA form, the CDR3 reads TGTGCCAGCAGTTTATTGACTAGCGGGGGGTCCGATACGCAGTATTTT. The chain uses TRBV28 and TRBJ2-3; TRBD2 aligns across 13 bases. The CDR3 runs 16 residues. With V trimmed by 1 base and J by 6 bases, 4 bases remained unmatched. CDR1 and CDR2 from the germline V gene are MDHEN and SYDVKM.

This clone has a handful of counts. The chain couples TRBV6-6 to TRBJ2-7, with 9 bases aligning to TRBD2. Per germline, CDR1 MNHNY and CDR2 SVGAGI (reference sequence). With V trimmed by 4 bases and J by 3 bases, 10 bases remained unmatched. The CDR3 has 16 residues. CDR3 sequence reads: CASSSLAGSIFYEQYF. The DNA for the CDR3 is TGTGCCAGCAGTTCCCTAGCGGGATCCATCTTCTACGAGCAGTACTTC.

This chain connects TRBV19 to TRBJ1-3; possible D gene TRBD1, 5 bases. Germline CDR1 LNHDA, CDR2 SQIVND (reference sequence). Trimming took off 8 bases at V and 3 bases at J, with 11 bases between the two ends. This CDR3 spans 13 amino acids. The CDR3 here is CASGGGGGNTIYF. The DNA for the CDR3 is TGTGCCAGTGGCGGGGGTGGTGGAAACACCATATATTTT.

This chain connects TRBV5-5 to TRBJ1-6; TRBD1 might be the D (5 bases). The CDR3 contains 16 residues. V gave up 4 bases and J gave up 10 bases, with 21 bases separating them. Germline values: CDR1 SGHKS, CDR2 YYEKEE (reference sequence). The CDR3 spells CASSPGPQGGASPLHF. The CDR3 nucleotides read TGTGCCAGCAGCCCCGGCCCCCAGGGAGGGGCCTCACCCCTCCACTTT. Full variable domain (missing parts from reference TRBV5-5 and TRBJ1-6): DAGVTQSPTHLIKTRGQQVTLRCSPISGHKSVSWYQQVLGQGPQFIFQYYEKEERGRGNFPDRFSARQFPNYSSELNVNALLLGDSALYLCASSPGPQGGASPLHFGNGTRLTVT.

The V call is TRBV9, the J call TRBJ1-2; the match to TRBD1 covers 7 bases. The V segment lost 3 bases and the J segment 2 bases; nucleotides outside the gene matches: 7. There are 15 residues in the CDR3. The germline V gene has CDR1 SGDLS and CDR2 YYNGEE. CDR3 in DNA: TGTGCCAGCAGCGCAGACCCACAGGGGAACTATGGCTACACCTTC. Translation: CASSADPQGNYGYTF. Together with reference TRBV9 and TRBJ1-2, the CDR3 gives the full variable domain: DSGVTQTPKHLITATGQRVTLRCSPRSGDLSVYWYQQSLDQGLQFLIQYYNGEERAKGNILERFSAQQFPDLHSELNLSSLELGDSALYFCASSADPQGNYGYTFGSGTRLTVV.

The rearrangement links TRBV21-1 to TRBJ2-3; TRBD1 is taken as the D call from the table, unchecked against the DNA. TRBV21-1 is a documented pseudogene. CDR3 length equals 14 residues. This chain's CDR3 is CASSTSWTGDAQYF. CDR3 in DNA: TGTGCCAGCAGCACCTCTTGGACAGGGGATGCGCAGTATTTT.

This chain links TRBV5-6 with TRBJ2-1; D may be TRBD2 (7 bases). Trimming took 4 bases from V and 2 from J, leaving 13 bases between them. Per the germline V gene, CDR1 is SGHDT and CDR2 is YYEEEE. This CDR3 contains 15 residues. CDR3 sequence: CASSRRGHTYNEQFF. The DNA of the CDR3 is TGTGCCAGCAGCCGGCGGGGGCATACCTACAATGAGCAGTTCTTC.

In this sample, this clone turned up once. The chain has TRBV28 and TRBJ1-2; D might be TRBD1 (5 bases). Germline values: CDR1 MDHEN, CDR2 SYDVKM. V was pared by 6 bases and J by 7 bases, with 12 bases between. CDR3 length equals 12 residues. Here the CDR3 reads CASRSTGGGYTF. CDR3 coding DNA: TGTGCCAGCAGATCGACGGGGGGTGGCTACACCTTC.

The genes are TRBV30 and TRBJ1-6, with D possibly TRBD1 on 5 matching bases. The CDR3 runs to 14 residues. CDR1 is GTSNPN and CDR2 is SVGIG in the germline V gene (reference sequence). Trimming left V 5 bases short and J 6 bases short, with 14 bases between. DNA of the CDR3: TGTGCCTGGGAGGGGCCCTCAGCTAATTCACCCCTCCACTTT. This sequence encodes CAWEGPSANSPLHF.

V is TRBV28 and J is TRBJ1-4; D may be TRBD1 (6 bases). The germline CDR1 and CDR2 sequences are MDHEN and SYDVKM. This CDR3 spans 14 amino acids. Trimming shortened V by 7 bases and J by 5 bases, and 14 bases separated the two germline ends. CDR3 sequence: CASTLTGVNEKLFF. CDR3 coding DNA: TGTGCCAGCACCCTGACAGGTGTGAATGAAAAACTGTTTTTT.

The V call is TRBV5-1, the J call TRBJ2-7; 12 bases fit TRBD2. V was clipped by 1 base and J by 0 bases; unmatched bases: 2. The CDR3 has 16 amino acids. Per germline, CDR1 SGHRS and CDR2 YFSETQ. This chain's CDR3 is CASSLTSGGLSYEQYF. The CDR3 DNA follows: TGCGCCAGCAGCTTGACTAGCGGGGGGCTCTCCTACGAGCAGTACTTC.

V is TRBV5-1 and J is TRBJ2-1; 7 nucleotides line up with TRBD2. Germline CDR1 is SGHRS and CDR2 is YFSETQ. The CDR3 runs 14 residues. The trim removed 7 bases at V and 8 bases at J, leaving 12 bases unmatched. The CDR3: CASGDRLAFDEQFF. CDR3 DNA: TGCGCCAGCGGAGACAGACTAGCTTTTGATGAGCAGTTCTTC.

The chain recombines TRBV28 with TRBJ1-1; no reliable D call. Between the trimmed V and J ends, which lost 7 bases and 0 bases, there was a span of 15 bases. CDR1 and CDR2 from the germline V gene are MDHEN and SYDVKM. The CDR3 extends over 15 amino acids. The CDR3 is CASKPGGDLNTEAFF. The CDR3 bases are TGTGCCAGCAAGCCCGGCGGGGATTTGAACACTGAAGCTTTCTTT.

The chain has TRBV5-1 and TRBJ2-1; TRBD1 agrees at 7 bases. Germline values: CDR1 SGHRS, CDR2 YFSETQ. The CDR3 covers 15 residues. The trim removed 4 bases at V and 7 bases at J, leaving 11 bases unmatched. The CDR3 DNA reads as TGCGCCAGCAGCCAGGGACAGTTCTCAGGGAATGAGCAGTTCTTC. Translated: CASSQGQFSGNEQFF.